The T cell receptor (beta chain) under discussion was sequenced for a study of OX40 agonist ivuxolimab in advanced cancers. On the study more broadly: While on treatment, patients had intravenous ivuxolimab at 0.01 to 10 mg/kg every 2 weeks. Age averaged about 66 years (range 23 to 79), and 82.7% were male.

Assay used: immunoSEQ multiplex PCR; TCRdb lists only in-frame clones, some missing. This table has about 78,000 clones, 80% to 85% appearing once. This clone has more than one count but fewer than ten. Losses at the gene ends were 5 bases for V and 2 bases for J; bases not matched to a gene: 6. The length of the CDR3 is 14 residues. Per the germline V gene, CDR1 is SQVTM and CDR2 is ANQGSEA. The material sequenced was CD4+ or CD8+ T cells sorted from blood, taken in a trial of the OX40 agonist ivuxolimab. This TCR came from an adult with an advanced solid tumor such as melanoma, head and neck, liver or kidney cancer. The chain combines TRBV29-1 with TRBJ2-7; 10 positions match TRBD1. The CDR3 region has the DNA TGCAGCGTTTCCGGCGGACAGGGGGCCTACGAGCAGTACTTC. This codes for CSVSGGQGAYEQYF.